Listed below are T cell receptor beta chains from one sample, sequenced in a study of shared clonotypes between healthy human individuals. The table came from immunoSEQ multiplex PCR; TCRdb's copy has only in-frame clones and leaves some out. The data contain 2 million to 3 million clones, 90% to 95% of them seen just once; the ten biggest clones take up roughly 0.36%. Source material: naive CD4+ T cells from PBMCs. The receptor set was obtained from a man younger than 35 in good health. Some clones in this sample may be carry-over from other donors' samples. Both conserved end residues are part of each CDR3. D genes are given only for firm matches. Only part of the rows carry a size: once, few, many, or a class if the clone is expanded.

v_gene	j_gene	abundance	d_gene	CDR3nt	CDR3aa
TRBV25-1	TRBJ2-5	NA	NA	TGTGCCAGCAGTGAAGGATCCCGGCAGGGCGAGACCCAGTACTTC	CASSEGSRQGETQYF
TRBV4-1	TRBJ2-1	NA	NA	TGCGCCAGCAGCCAAGATGGGGGCTCCCAAGATGAGCAGTTCTTC	CASSQDGGSQDEQFF
TRBV7-3	TRBJ2-2	NA	NA	TGTGCCAGCAGCGCGCCAGGGGTTGCCGGGGAGCTGTTTTTT	CASSAPGVAGELFF
TRBV13	TRBJ2-5	NA	NA	TGTGCCAGCAGCTTTGAGAAAGCGCCCCCGACCCAGTACTTC	CASSFEKAPPTQYF
TRBV5-1	TRBJ1-4	NA	TRBD1	TGCGCCAGCAGCCCCCCGGGACAGAAAAATGAAAAACTGTTTTTT	CASSPPGQKNEKLFF
TRBV25-1	TRBJ1-1	NA	NA	TGTGCCAGCAGACTAACAGGGCCGAACACTGAAGCTTTCTTT	CASRLTGPNTEAFF
TRBV6-1	TRBJ2-7	NA	TRBD2	TGTGCCAGCAAGGTAGCGGGAAACTCCTACGAGCAGTACTTC	CASKVAGNSYEQYF
TRBV7-9	TRBJ1-1	NA	TRBD1	TGTGCCAGCAGCAGGTCAGGGGGTGAAGCTTTCTTT	CASSRSGGEAFF
TRBV11-3	TRBJ2-7	NA	NA	TGTGCCAGCAGCCCCATGGGTGGGAGTAACGAGCAGTACTTC	CASSPMGGSNEQYF
TRBV29-1	TRBJ2-2	few	NA	TGCAGCGTTGTCCGGGGCACCGGGGAGCTGTTTTTT	CSVVRGTGELFF
TRBV4-3	TRBJ2-7	NA	NA	TGCGCCAGCAGCCAAAAGATCGGAGGGGAGGAGCCGCGGGAGCAGTACTTC	CASSQKIGGEEPREQYF
TRBV28	TRBJ1-1	NA	NA	TGTGCCAGCATCGAACCAGGTGGCACTGAAGCTTTCTTT	CASIEPGGTEAFF
TRBV5-4	TRBJ1-1	once	NA	TGTGCCAGCAGCTTGGAAGGGTCGGGCAACACTGAAGCTTTCTTT	CASSLEGSGNTEAFF
TRBV5-5	TRBJ2-5	NA	NA	TGTGCCAGCAGCTTGTTGGGGCAAGAGACCCAGTACTTC	CASSLLGQETQYF
TRBV7-8	TRBJ2-5	NA	NA	TGTGCCAGCAGCTCGACAGAATTACAAGAGACCCAGTACTTC	CASSSTELQETQYF
TRBV7-3	TRBJ2-2	NA	NA	TGTGCCAGCAGCCCCACTCGGGACCTCCCCGGGGGGGAGCTGTTTTTT	CASSPTRDLPGGELFF
TRBV6-6	TRBJ2-7	NA	TRBD1	TGTGCCAGCAGTTATGACAGGGTAAAGCAGTACTTC	CASSYDRVKQYF
TRBV7-2	TRBJ2-7	NA	NA	TGTGCCAGCAGCTTATTGTTGGGCGAGCAGTACTTC	CASSLLLGEQYF
TRBV28	TRBJ1-1	NA	NA	TGTGCCAGCAGGACAACGAACACTGAAGCTTTCTTT	CASRTTNTEAFF
TRBV7-9	TRBJ2-3	NA	NA	TGTGCCAGCAGCTATGCGGGCACAGATACGCAGTATTTT	CASSYAGTDTQYF
TRBV4-1	TRBJ2-4	NA	NA	TGCGCCAGCAGCCAAGCCCTCCTAAACATTCAGTACTTC	CASSQALLNIQYF
TRBV18	TRBJ2-1	NA	NA	TGTGCCAGCTCACAATACAATGAGCAGTTCTTC	CASSQYNEQFF
TRBV5-1	TRBJ2-1	NA	NA	TGCGCCAGCAGCGAATCGGGATGGGGGGATGAGCAGTTCTTC	CASSESGWGDEQFF
TRBV7-2	TRBJ1-2	NA	NA	TGTGCCAGCAGCTCCCCGTTTAGGGGCTACACCTTC	CASSSPFRGYTF
TRBV15	TRBJ2-1	NA	TRBD2	TGTGCCACCAGCGCAACTAGCGGGAGCACCAATGAGCAGTTCTTC	CATSATSGSTNEQFF
TRBV25-1	TRBJ2-5	NA	TRBD1	TGTGCCAGCAGTAACAGGGACAGGGGAGAGACCCAGTACTTC	CASSNRDRGETQYF
TRBV19	TRBJ2-5	NA	NA	TGTGCCAGTAGTAGCCCGCCGGGAGAGACCCAGTACTTC	CASSSPPGETQYF
TRBV29-1	TRBJ2-7	few	TRBD1	TGCAGCGCCTTGGACAGGGGGCGAGAGCAGTACTTC	CSALDRGREQYF
TRBV23-1	TRBJ1-2	NA	NA	TGCGCCCTCTGGGAAGCAGATTTCCCCTACTATGGCTACACCTTC	CALWEADFPYYGYTF
TRBV5-1	TRBJ1-1	NA	NA	TGCGCCAGCAGCTTCCAGGGGCTAACTGAAGCTTTCTTT	CASSFQGLTEAFF
TRBV28	TRBJ1-5	few	NA	TGTGCCAGCAGCCGAGCCATGGAGCCCCAGCATTTT	CASSRAMEPQHF
TRBV4-1	TRBJ2-2	NA	TRBD2	TGCGCCAGCAGCCATGGACTAGCGGGAATCAACACCGGGGAGCTGTTTTTT	CASSHGLAGINTGELFF
TRBV7-9	TRBJ2-1	NA	NA	TGTGCCAGCAGCCAGGTTTCCCAGGGGCAGTTCTTC	CASSQVSQGQFF
TRBV5-1	TRBJ2-5	NA	NA	TGCGCCAGCAGCTTGGAGGGAGTAATCCAAGAGACCCAGTACTTC	CASSLEGVIQETQYF
TRBV5-1	TRBJ2-4	NA	TRBD2	TGCGCCAGCAGCTTGGGGCCCACTAGCGGGAGTGCAGACATTCAGTACTTC	CASSLGPTSGSADIQYF
TRBV25-1	TRBJ2-1	NA	NA	TGTGCCAGCAGTGATAAGGGTTGGCTAGCACTGACCTACAATGAGCAGTTCTTC	CASSDKGWLALTYNEQFF
TRBV2	TRBJ1-4	NA	TRBD1	TGTGCCAGCAGAGCGACAGGGAAGGGGAGTGAAAAACTGTTTTTT	CASRATGKGSEKLFF
TRBV7-2	TRBJ2-1	NA	TRBD2	TGTGCCAGCAGTGGTAGCGGGGGGTACAATGAGCAGTTCTTC	CASSGSGGYNEQFF
TRBV28	TRBJ2-2	NA	TRBD2	TGTGCCAGCAGTTTGGGACTAGCGGAGCTTCAAACCGGGGAGCTGTTTTTT	CASSLGLAELQTGELFF
TRBV6-6	TRBJ2-7	NA	TRBD2	TGTGCCAGCAAAGGACTAGCGGGAGATAAGGACTACGAGCAGTACTTC	CASKGLAGDKDYEQYF
TRBV28	TRBJ1-5	NA	NA	TGTGCCAGCAGGACCGGCGGGGTCGGCAATCAGCCCCAGCATTTT	CASRTGGVGNQPQHF
TRBV2	TRBJ2-3	NA	TRBD2	TGTGCCAGCCAGACTAGCGGTAGCACAGATACGCAGTATTTT	CASQTSGSTDTQYF
TRBV29-1	TRBJ1-1	NA	NA	TGCAGCGCCAGGAGAGGGGGGACCACTGAAGCTTTCTTT	CSARRGGTTEAFF